The 23 T cell receptor beta chains reported below all come from one sample, sequenced in a study of glioma-infiltrating T cells after dendritic cell vaccination. Produced via immunoSEQ multiplex PCR; TCRdb's table is partial and in-frame only. This sample yields tens of thousands of clones, of which approximately 75% are seen a single time; roughly 2.1% belongs to the top ten. This sample's time point: after dendritic cell vaccination, including at tumor progression/relapse. This specimen was blood, taken after dendritic cell vaccination. Source of these receptors: a human donor with glioblastoma.

This clone occurred once. V and J are TRBV7-9 and TRBJ1-2; D gene ambiguous. This CDR3 comprises 14 residues. CDR1 and CDR2 (germline): SEHNR, FQNEAQ (reference sequence). V was clipped by 2 bases and J by 7 bases, with 14 bases between them. In nucleotides, the CDR3 is TGTGCCAGCAGCTTATTGTCGGCTCCGGGTGGCTACACCTTC. Protein: CASSLLSAPGGYTF. The variable domain in full, with the rest retrieved from reference TRBV7-9 and TRBJ1-2, is DTGVSQNPRHKITKRGQNVTFRCDPISEHNRLYWYRQTLGQGPEFLTYFQNEAQLEKSRLLSDRFSAERPKGSFSTLEIQRTEQGDSAMYLCASSLLSAPGGYTFGSGTRLTVV.

The chain is built from TRBV29-1 and TRBJ1-3; no clear D. Germline CDR1 is SQVTM and CDR2 is ANQGSEA. This CDR3 spans 12 amino acids. V was trimmed by 0 bases and J by 4 bases, leaving 4 bases between them. This CDR3 reads CSVEESGNTIYF. CDR3 coding DNA: TGCAGCGTTGAAGAATCGGGAAACACCATATATTTT.

The V gene is TRBV7-6, the J gene TRBJ1-2; TRBD1 aligns across 7 bases. Unmatched junction bases numbered 6, after V lost 1 base and J lost 13 bases. This CDR3 contains 12 residues. The germline V gene encodes CDR1 SGHVS and CDR2 FNYEAQ. The CDR3: CASSLDRDSFTF. The DNA for the CDR3 is TGTGCCAGCAGCTTAGATCGGGACAGCTTCACCTTC.

This chain connects TRBV5-8 to TRBJ1-1; no reliable D call. The germline CDR1 and CDR2 sequences are SGHTS and YDEGEE. The CDR3 has 13 amino acids. Deletions cut 1 base from V and 6 bases from J, with 10 bases between. CDR3 sequence reads: CASSLRGSPEAFF. The CDR3 DNA is TGTGCCAGCAGCTTGCGGGGTTCCCCTGAAGCTTTCTTT.

The chain joins TRBV6-1 to TRBJ2-2; tentatively, D is TRBD1 (5 bases). The CDR3 sequence is 13 residues long. Germline lookup yields CDR1 MNHNS and CDR2 SASEGT. The ends were cut back, 6 bases at V and 6 bases at J, with 11 bases in the middle. The CDR3 is CASRYTGAGELFF. The DNA of the CDR3 is TGTGCCAGCAGGTATACAGGCGCCGGGGAGCTGTTTTTT.

This clone showed up just a few times. The chain is built from TRBV14 and TRBJ1-2; D is unclear. Germline V lookup: CDR1 SGHDN, CDR2 FVKESK. The CDR3 has 16 amino acids. V was cut by 1 base and J by 6 bases, with 18 bases left in between. In nucleotides, the CDR3 is TGTGCCAGCAGCCAAGTGTATCAGGCCCCTGTCCATGGCTACACCTTC. Its translation: CASSQVYQAPVHGYTF.

This clone was detected only a few times. The J gene is TRBJ2-2, the V gene TRBV10-3; 7 bases are shared with TRBD2. CDR1 and CDR2 from the germline V gene are ENHRY and SYGVKD. Trimming removed 8 bases from V and 1 base from J; junction bases left unmatched: 7. The CDR3 length is 15 residues. The chain's CDR3 is CAIRAASGNTGELFF. CDR3 in DNA: TGTGCCATCCGAGCGGCTAGCGGGAACACCGGGGAGCTGTTTTTT.

This clone was counted between two and nine times. The genes are TRBV19 and TRBJ1-6; TRBD1 aligns across 8 bases. Germline-derived CDR1 and CDR2 are LNHDA and SQIVND (reference sequence). The junction had 8 bases not matched to a gene; V was cut back by 9 bases and J by 7 bases. This CDR3 spans 14 amino acids. CDR3 amino acids: CASRGLAANSPLHF. In DNA, the CDR3 is TGTGCCAGCAGGGGGCTCGCGGCCAATTCACCCCTCCACTTT.

The rearrangement joins TRBV18 to TRBJ2-1, with 12 positions matching TRBD2. CDR3 length equals 16 residues. In germline, CDR1 is KGHSH, CDR2 LQKENI. V dropped 3 bases and J dropped 5; count of bases not matched to a gene: 5. DNA for the CDR3: TGTGCCAGCTCACCCCGACTAGCGGGGGATCACAATGAGCAGTTCTTC. This sequence encodes CASSPRLAGDHNEQFF.

V gene TRBV5-4 combines with J gene TRBJ1-1, with D perhaps matching TRBD1 (5 bases). The CDR3 covers 15 residues. Germline values: CDR1 SGHNT, CDR2 YYREEE (reference sequence). Trimming left V 0 bases short and J 5 bases short, with 14 bases between. The CDR3 DNA reads as TGTGCCAGCAGCTTGGCGGGGGGTCTGGGTACTGAAGCTTTCTTT. Translating it yields CASSLAGGLGTEAFF.

The gene calls are TRBV10-3 and TRBJ2-7, with TRBD1 as a possible D gene (5 bases). Germline lookup yields CDR1 ENHRY and CDR2 SYGVKD. Trimming left V 8 bases short and J 1 base short, with 15 bases between. The CDR3 is made up of 14 amino acids. CDR3 coding DNA: TGTGCCATCGGATTCGGACAAGGATCCTACGAGCAGTACTTC. Translating it yields CAIGFGQGSYEQYF.

This clone was detected a few times. The genes are TRBV5-5 and TRBJ2-2; 15 bases align to TRBD2. With V trimmed by 4 bases and J by 4 bases, 11 bases remained unmatched. The germline V gene has CDR1 SGHKS and CDR2 YYEKEE (reference sequence). The CDR3 loop spans 19 amino acids. The CDR3 here is CASSRTPGLAGGSTGELFF. CDR3 coding DNA: TGTGCCAGCAGCCGGACTCCGGGACTAGCGGGAGGTAGCACCGGGGAGCTGTTTTTT.

The J gene is TRBJ1-3, the V gene TRBV6-1; no reliable D call. The CDR3 totals 16 residues. Trimming left V 4 bases short and J 0 bases short, with 13 bases between. Germline CDR1 MNHNS, CDR2 SASEGT. In DNA form, the CDR3 reads TGTGCCAGCAGTGGTAAGACTGCCGACTCTGGAAACACCATATATTTT. Translated, it gives CASSGKTADSGNTIYF.

About this clone: At one end, the junction sequence differs from germline, possibly due to a read error. This sequence joins TRBV19 and TRBJ1-2; TRBD1 matches at 7 bases. The CDR3 is 10 residues long. Germline CDR1 reads LNHDA; CDR2 reads SQIVND (reference sequence). CDR3 residues: CRDSSYGYTF. CDR3 sequence (DNA): TGCCGGGACAGCTCTTATGGCTACACCTTC.

This rearrangement joins TRBV5-1 to TRBJ2-1; 9 bases are shared with TRBD2. V lost 2 bases, J lost 5 bases, and 5 bases stayed unmatched. Germline values: CDR1 SGHRS, CDR2 YFSETQ. This CDR3 is 15 amino acids long. CDR3: CASSLRAGGDNEQFF. The CDR3 nucleotides are TGCGCCAGCAGCTTACGAGCGGGAGGAGACAATGAGCAGTTCTTC.

CDR3 sequence (DNA): TGTGCCAGCAGCTTAAGTGCCGGGAACACCGGGGAGCTGTTTTTT. This gives the protein CASSLSAGNTGELFF. The chain is built from TRBV7-3 and TRBJ2-2, with D unclear. Germline CDR1 reads SGHTA; CDR2 reads FQGTGA. The CDR3 sequence is 15 residues long. V gave up 1 base and J gave up 1 base, with 7 bases separating them.

The rearrangement joins TRBV7-2 to TRBJ2-3; 7 nucleotides line up with TRBD2. The CDR3 totals 15 residues. Unmatched junction bases numbered 5, after V lost 5 bases and J lost 0 bases. Germline assignment: CDR1 SGHTA and CDR2 FQGNSA. The CDR3 here is CASSPLAASTDTQYF. The CDR3 region has the DNA TGTGCCAGCAGCCCCCTAGCGGCTAGCACAGATACGCAGTATTTT. Combining the CDR3 with reference TRBV7-2 and TRBJ2-3 gives the whole variable domain GAGVSQSPSNKVTEKGKDVELRCDPISGHTALYWYRQSLGQGLEFLIYFQGNSAPDKSGLPSDRFSAERTGGSVSTLTIQRTQQEDSAVYLCASSPLAASTDTQYFGPGTRLTVL.

This clone was seen a handful of times. For the CDR3, the DNA is TGTGCCAGCACCGAAAAACAGGCTAATGAAAAACTGTTTTTT. This sequence encodes CASTEKQANEKLFF. The V call is TRBV21-1, the J call TRBJ1-4; the table's D call, TRBD1, has no DNA check behind it. TRBV21-1 is shown as a pseudogene. This CDR3 has 14 amino acids.

The gene calls are TRBV5-6 and TRBJ2-6, with a tentative D call TRBD1 (6 bases). The germline V and J ends were trimmed by 4 bases and 0 bases, with 11 bases remaining between them. Germline loops: CDR1 SGHDT, CDR2 YYEEEE. This CDR3 has 16 residues. CDR3 coding DNA: TGTGCCAGCAGCCCACGGGACACCTCTGGGGCCAACGTCCTGACTTTC. This translates into CASSPRDTSGANVLTF.

The genes are TRBV10-3 and TRBJ2-5; 7 bases are shared with TRBD1. Trimming cost V 5 bases and J 4 bases; bases outside gene matches: 4. The germline V gene has CDR1 ENHRY and CDR2 SYGVKD. This CDR3 has 13 amino acids. For the CDR3, the DNA is TGTGCCATCAGTCCAGGGGGTATAGAGACCCAGTACTTC. This gives the protein CAISPGGIETQYF.

The rearrangement uses TRBV7-9 and TRBJ1-4; 7 nucleotides align to TRBD1. CDR1 is SEHNR, CDR2 FQNEAQ, per germline (reference sequence). The length of the CDR3 is 13 residues. The CDR3 protein is CASPRDSNEKLFF. The CDR3 DNA reads TGTGCAAGCCCTCGGGACAGCAATGAAAAACTGTTTTTT.

Here the CDR3 DNA reads TGTGCCACCAGCAGAGGGGGAGAGGGCGCTTCACCCCTCCACTTT. Protein product: CATSRGGEGASPLHF. The rearrangement links TRBV15 to TRBJ1-6; no clear D gene. With 1 base removed from V and 9 bases from J, the gap between germline ends came to 13 bases. CDR1 is LNHNV, CDR2 YYDKDF, per germline (reference sequence). The CDR3 runs 15 residues. The full variable domain, rest sourced from reference TRBV15 and TRBJ1-6, is DAMVIQNPRYQVTQFGKPVTLSCSQTLNHNVMYWYQQKSSQAPKLLFHYYDKDFNNEADTPDNFQSRRPNTSFCFLDIRSPGLGDTAMYLCATSRGGEGASPLHFGNGTRLTVT.

A few counts support this clone. The chain recombines TRBV27 with TRBJ1-2, with D unresolved. The V end lost 5 bases, the J end lost 3 bases, and 16 bases lay between the germline ends. This CDR3 is built from 15 residues. Germline V gives CDR1 MNHEY, CDR2 SMNVEV (reference sequence). The CDR3 loop reads CASSLGLGGYYGYTF. The CDR3 DNA is TGTGCCAGCAGTCTGGGTCTCGGCGGCTACTATGGCTACACCTTC.